A selection of T cell receptor beta chains follows, all from one sample in a study of PD-L1 blockade in urothelial cancer. Generated by immunoSEQ multiplex PCR, the TCRdb table keeps only in-frame clones and is missing some. The table records more than 65,000 clones, about 90% of them present only once. The source was PBMCs, collected around atezolizumab (anti-PD-L1) treatment. The receptor source for this set is a woman between 65 and 79 years old with urothelial cancer. The CDR3 runs from the conserved cysteine through the conserved F or W. The order of the fields is V gene, D gene, J gene, CDR3 DNA, CDR3 protein. D genes are given only for firm matches.

V: TRBV28
D: -
J: TRBJ1-4
DNA: TGTGCCAGCAGTTTCGTCCGGGGGGCAACTAATGAAAAACTGTTTTTT
CDR3: CASSFVRGATNEKLFF

V: TRBV15
D: -
J: TRBJ2-1
DNA: TGTGCCACCAGTAGGTACACGGGATCTTCCTACAATGAGCAGTTCTTC
CDR3: CATSRYTGSSYNEQFF

V: TRBV15
D: TRBD1
J: TRBJ2-7
DNA: TGTGCCACCAGCAGAGATGGGGGACAGGGGGCGTGGGAGCAGTACTTC
CDR3: CATSRDGGQGAWEQYF

V: TRBV6-1
D: TRBD2
J: TRBJ2-3
DNA: TGTGCCAGCAGCCCGACTAGCGGGAGCTCAGATACGCAGTATTTT
CDR3: CASSPTSGSSDTQYF

V: TRBV13
D: TRBD1
J: TRBJ2-5
DNA: TGTGCCAGCAGCTTAGGCCTAACTTTGACAGGGCCAGAGACCCAGTACTTC
CDR3: CASSLGLTLTGPETQYF

V: TRBV19
D: TRBD2
J: TRBJ2-7
DNA: TGTGCCAGTAGTATAGGGACTAGCGCACCTTCCTACGAGCAGTACTTC
CDR3: CASSIGTSAPSYEQYF

V: TRBV29-1
D: -
J: TRBJ1-2
DNA: TGCAGCGGGGTCTTCTATAGCGGAATCGGGCTATATGGCTACACCTTC
CDR3: CSGVFYSGIGLYGYTF

V: TRBV5-1
D: TRBD2
J: TRBJ2-1
DNA: TGCGCCAGCAGCGGTACTAGCGGGAGCTACAATGAGCAGTTCTTC
CDR3: CASSGTSGSYNEQFF

V: TRBV11-2
D: -
J: TRBJ2-7
DNA: TGTGCCAGCAGCCCCCCTGGAGGGCATAGTGTGAGCGAGCAGTACTTC
CDR3: CASSPPGGHSVSEQYF

V: TRBV5-1
D: -
J: TRBJ1-4
DNA: TGCGCCAGCAGCTTGGGGGCCCCGGTGAGCGAAAAACTGTTTTTT
CDR3: CASSLGAPVSEKLFF

V: TRBV11-2
D: -
J: TRBJ2-1
DNA: TGTGCCAGCAGCTTAGAGCCAGCGGGCTACAATGAGCAGTTCTTC
CDR3: CASSLEPAGYNEQFF